Following are 21 T cell receptor beta chains from one sample sequenced in a study of shared clonotypes between healthy human individuals. CD45RO-negative, CCR7-selected cells formed the naive CD8 fraction, which excluded terminally differentiated effector memory CD45RA+ cells. Generated by immunoSEQ multiplex PCR, the TCRdb table keeps only in-frame clones and is missing some. The sample yields approximately 720,000 clones, roughly nine tenths seen once. Sequencing was performed on naive CD8+ T cells sorted from blood. Source of these receptors: a man between 25 and 39 years old in good health.

This clone has a single count. The chain is built from TRBV6-1 and TRBJ2-7; unclear D gene. V lost 6 bases, J lost 4 bases, and 13 bases lay in between. Germline V gene sequence: CDR1 MNHNS, CDR2 SASEGT. This CDR3 spans 13 amino acids. This CDR3 reads CASRSSYYYEQYF. CDR3 DNA sequence: TGTGCCAGCAGAAGTAGCTACTATTACGAGCAGTACTTC.

The genes are TRBV27 and TRBJ2-1; 11 bases fit TRBD2. CDR1 and CDR2 from the germline V gene are MNHEY and SMNVEV (reference sequence). The CDR3 covers 15 residues. V was pared by 9 bases and J by 9 bases, with 13 bases of the junction left unmatched. This CDR3 is CASGGLAGMDIEQFF. The CDR3 DNA reads as TGTGCCAGTGGCGGACTAGCGGGCATGGACATTGAGCAGTTCTTC.

The chain uses TRBV7-3 and TRBJ2-7; 10 nucleotides align to TRBD2. J gave up 7 bases and V 5 bases, and 11 bases lay outside the gene matches. There are 15 residues in the CDR3. The germline V gene encodes CDR1 SGHTA and CDR2 FQGTGA. CDR3 bases: TGTGCCAGCAGCCCCTCCCTAGCGGGAGTGGAAGAGCAGTACTTC. Its translation: CASSPSLAGVEEQYF.

The J gene is TRBJ2-1, the V gene TRBV27; 9 bases map to TRBD2. CDR3 size: 16 residues. The J segment lost 3 bases and the V segment lost 5 bases, leaving 8 bases of the junction unmatched. CDR1 and CDR2 from the germline V gene are MNHEY and SMNVEV (reference sequence). Written as DNA, the CDR3 is TGTGCCAGCAGTCCAATAGCGGGAGTAGTCTACAATGAGCAGTTCTTC. This gives the protein CASSPIAGVVYNEQFF.

The chain carries TRBV13 and TRBJ1-1; no clear D. Germline loops: CDR1 PRHDT, CDR2 FYEKMQ (reference sequence). The CDR3 runs 12 residues. V lost 3 bases and J lost 7, with 9 bases in between. The CDR3 reads CASSFRLNEAFF. The CDR3 DNA reads TGTGCCAGCAGCTTTAGACTGAATGAAGCTTTCTTT.

V and J are TRBV5-5 and TRBJ2-1; D tentatively reads TRBD1 or TRBD2 (5 bases each). CDR3 length: 15 amino acids. V was clipped by 2 bases and J by 2 bases, with 11 bases between them. Germline V gene lookup returns CDR1 SGHKS and CDR2 YYEKEE (reference sequence). The DNA for the CDR3 is TGTGCCAGCAGCTTCAGGGAGCGTACCTACAATGAGCAGTTCTTC. Protein sequence: CASSFRERTYNEQFF.

CDR3 residues: CASSSTPDRGPYEQYF. In DNA, the CDR3 is TGCGCCAGCAGCTCGACCCCGGACAGGGGCCCCTACGAGCAGTACTTC. This rearrangement joins TRBV5-1 to TRBJ2-7; 9 bases are shared with TRBD1. The CDR3 has 16 residues. V lost 3 bases, J lost 2 bases, and 9 bases stayed unmatched. The germline V gene encodes CDR1 SGHRS and CDR2 YFSETQ.

The V call is TRBV19, the J call TRBJ2-1; TRBD1 agrees at 10 bases. J gave up 9 bases and V 8 bases, and 4 bases lay outside the gene matches. The germline V gene encodes CDR1 LNHDA and CDR2 SQIVND (reference sequence). The CDR3 has 12 residues. CDR3 residues: CASATGGSEQFF. As DNA, the CDR3 is TGTGCCAGTGCGACAGGGGGCTCTGAGCAGTTCTTC.

The table lists this clone with a count of one. The CDR3, as DNA: TGCAGCGGGGACGTACCGGGTGAGCAGTTCTTC. Translated, it gives CSGDVPGEQFF. The chain combines TRBV29-1 with TRBJ2-1; D may match TRBD1 or TRBD2 (5 bases each). CDR3 size: 11 residues. The germline gives CDR1 SQVTM, CDR2 ANQGSEA. V shed 7 bases and J shed 9 bases, with 13 bases lying between them.

The chain links TRBV5-1 to TRBJ2-7; D perhaps matches TRBD2 (5 bases). V gave up 3 bases and J gave up 4 bases, with 11 bases separating them. CDR3 size: 13 residues. Germline V gene data show CDR1 as SGHRS and CDR2 as YFSETQ. The DNA for the CDR3 is TGCGCCAGCAGCTCATCCGCGGGTTACGAGCAGTACTTC. This translates into CASSSSAGYEQYF.

The chain links TRBV4-3 to TRBJ2-7; unclear D gene. Per the germline V gene, CDR1 is LGHNA and CDR2 is YSLEER. The germline V and J ends were trimmed by 4 bases and 6 bases, with 16 bases remaining between them. This CDR3 region has 14 residues. This CDR3 is CASSRYVVVGEQYF. The CDR3 DNA is TGCGCCAGCAGCCGATACGTTGTCGTAGGCGAGCAGTACTTC.

V is TRBV6-5 and J is TRBJ2-2; 8 nucleotides agree with TRBD1. Germline trimming cut 0 bases from V and 7 bases from J; bases unmatched to any gene: 7. From germline, CDR1 is MNHEY and CDR2 SVGAGI. There are 16 residues in the CDR3. In DNA, the CDR3 is TGTGCCAGCAGTTACTCGGGACAGGCGGCATTCGGGGAGCTGTTTTTT. Translation: CASSYSGQAAFGELFF.

J is TRBJ1-5 and V is TRBV10-1; 10 bases fit TRBD1. The germline V gene encodes CDR1 WNHNN and CDR2 SYGVQD (reference sequence). The CDR3 is 17 residues long. Germline trimming cut 2 bases from V and 1 base from J; bases unmatched to any gene: 5. CDR3 bases: TGCGCCAGCAGTGAGACAGGACAGGGGGGAAGCAATCAGCCCCAGCATTTT. Translating it yields CASSETGQGGSNQPQHF.

The rearrangement joins TRBV23-1 to TRBJ2-7; D possibly corresponds to TRBD1 (6 bases). TRBV23-1 is noted as an ORF with a role that remains uncertain. V lost 6 bases and J lost 2, with 17 bases in between. The CDR3 runs to 15 residues. This CDR3 is CASSQFGTPTYEQYF. The DNA of the CDR3 is TGCGCCAGCAGCCAGTTCGGGACACCTACCTACGAGCAGTACTTC.

The V gene is TRBV9, the J gene TRBJ2-7; no reliable D call. The CDR3 runs 15 residues. CDR1 is SGDLS, CDR2 YYNGEE, per germline. Trimming shortened V by 0 bases and J by 4 bases, and 14 bases separated the two germline ends. This chain's CDR3 is CASSVDPTTDYEQYF. The CDR3 DNA reads as TGTGCCAGCAGCGTAGATCCCACGACCGATTACGAGCAGTACTTC.

The J gene is TRBJ2-7, the V gene TRBV19; 9 nucleotides match TRBD2. The length of the CDR3 is 15 residues. Trimming took 6 bases from V and 0 from J; bases not matched to a gene: 6. Germline values: CDR1 LNHDA, CDR2 SQIVND (reference sequence). The CDR3 reads CASSSTSGFSYEQYF. Here the CDR3 DNA reads TGTGCCAGTAGCTCCACTAGCGGGTTCTCCTACGAGCAGTACTTC.

This rearrangement joins TRBV18 to TRBJ1-2; 8 nucleotides agree with TRBD1. The CDR3 extends over 17 amino acids. Germline V lookup: CDR1 KGHSH, CDR2 LQKENI. After removal of 6 bases from V and 8 bases from J, the junction contained 20 bases not matched to a gene. CDR3 residues: CASSPPGQVWLANGYTF. Written as DNA, the CDR3 is TGTGCCAGCTCCCCCCCGGGACAGGTCTGGCTTGCTAACGGCTACACCTTC.

This chain connects TRBV6-5 to TRBJ2-4; the match to TRBD1 covers 9 bases. This CDR3 is 14 amino acids long. Germline V CDR1 and CDR2: MNHEY, SVGAGI. Unmatched junction bases numbered 6, after V lost 5 bases and J lost 7 bases. CDR3 sequence (DNA): TGTGCCAGCAGTGAAACAGGGGGCTGGAACATTCAGTACTTC. Translated, it gives CASSETGGWNIQYF.

The chain links TRBV7-9 to TRBJ2-2; D remains unclear. The CDR3 extends over 13 amino acids. Germline assignment: CDR1 SEHNR and CDR2 FQNEAQ (reference sequence). V lost 6 bases, J lost 4 bases, and 9 bases lay in between. CDR3 sequence (DNA): TGTGCCAGCAGATCGAGGTCCACCGGGGAGCTGTTTTTT. Protein sequence: CASRSRSTGELFF.

The chain combines TRBV7-8 with TRBJ2-3; TRBD2 matches at 12 bases. Germline assignment: CDR1 SGHVS and CDR2 FQNEAQ. Losses at the gene ends were 4 bases for V and 6 bases for J; bases not matched to a gene: 11. This CDR3 contains 17 residues. Written as DNA, the CDR3 is TGTGCCAGCAGCTACCCCCGACTAGCGGGAGCATCGGATACGCAGTATTTT. Translating it yields CASSYPRLAGASDTQYF.

The V gene is TRBV7-5, the J gene TRBJ1-5. TRBV7-5 constitutes a pseudogene. The length of the CDR3 is 15 residues. The CDR3 here is CVRSCRPWVHQPQHF. DNA of the CDR3: TGTGTCAGAAGCTGCAGACCGTGGGTACACCAGCCCCAGCATTTT.